The T cell receptor beta chain under discussion was sequenced for a study of cytomegalovirus exposure and HLA in healthy donors. Regarding the study as a whole: The investigators catalogued under 200 TCR beta chains as cytomegalovirus-associated. Most TCR sequences were seen very rarely across donors, but some public TCRs occurred in many. Reportedly, a later analysis found an Asian-associated ancestry cluster had fewer N-insertions than the approximately 700-donor mean.

In the PCR, 60 Vbeta and 13 Jbeta primers were used. The method was immunoSEQ multiplex PCR; TCRdb's version includes in-frame clones alone and lacks a portion of them. The sample carries 90,000 to 150,000 clones, less than 90% recorded once. V gave up 9 bases and J gave up 2 bases; unmatched junction bases: 5. This CDR3 contains 14 residues. Germline V gene lookup returns CDR1 LNHNV and CDR2 YYDKDF (reference sequence). As for this clone: Its antigen is not known.

The receptor was isolated from a man aged 50-59 years in good health and CMV-seronegative. The specimen sequenced was PBMCs. The chain recombines TRBV15 with TRBJ2-3; TRBD2 matches at 10 bases. The CDR3 DNA reads as TGTGCCACTAAGCGGGGGGGAAACACAGATACGCAGTATTTT. Its protein is CATKRGGNTDTQYF. The full variable domain, with the rest looked up from reference TRBV15 and TRBJ2-3, is DAMVIQNPRYQVTQFGKPVTLSCSQTLNHNVMYWYQQKSSQAPKLLFHYYDKDFNNEADTPDNFQSRRPNTSFCFLDIRSPGLGDTAMYLCATKRGGNTDTQYFGPGTRLTVL.